This T cell receptor (beta chain) was documented in a study of T cells expressing NK-cell markers. The CDR3 contains 19 residues. Germline V gene data show CDR1 as SGHRS and CDR2 as YFSETQ. TCRdb re-called the 5' RACE reads and gives one entry per CDR3 protein, without DNA. The sample shows 250,000 to 300,000 distinct CDR3 sequences, and around 4.3% sits with its ten largest clones. The J gene is TRBJ2-1, the V gene TRBV5-1; checking the TCRdb D call of TRBD1 is not possible without DNA. This clonotype was obtained from a woman between 18 and 70 years old in good health. Sequenced input: blood T cells: a sorted CD56 or NKG2C T cell subset, CD4+ or CD8+ T cells, or bulk PBMC T cells (not recorded which). The chain's CDR3 is CASSPTGVAGSPSYNEQFF.